This T cell receptor (beta chain) was profiled in a study of blood T cell repertoires in COVID-19. At the level of the study: From T cells, B-cell-depleted T cells, or PBMCs came the material, which was cDNA or gDNA.

Those designated as exposed participants met a COVID-19 case within 2 weeks before study entry. The J segment lost 0 bases and the V segment lost 4 bases, leaving 3 bases of the junction unmatched. Germline CDR1 SGHAT, CDR2 FQNNGV. This CDR3 is 16 amino acids long. Sequenced by immunoSEQ multiplex PCR; TCRdb stores in-frame clones only, minus some. The sample carries approximately 200,000 clones, 88% recorded once. In this sample, this clone turned up a few times. The sample taken for sequencing was PBMCs or T cells enriched from blood (not recorded which). The chain has TRBV11-2 and TRBJ2-3; 11 bases agree with TRBD2. The origin of this receptor is a woman in her twenties or thirties who had been exposed to COVID-19. CDR3 DNA sequence: TGTGCCAGCAGCTCGGGACTAGCGGCCAGCACAGATACGCAGTATTTT. This translates into CASSSGLAASTDTQYF.